These 17 T cell receptor beta chains share one sample of origin, sequenced in a study of blood T cell repertoires in COVID-19. TCRdb's copy holds only in-frame clones and misses some; the assay was immunoSEQ multiplex PCR. The profile covers about 120,000 clones, with over 70% appearing a single time and 2% to 2.5% taken by the ten largest. Material: peripheral blood. These receptors originate from a man aged 65 to 85 with acute or convalescent COVID-19.

The gene calls are TRBV15 and TRBJ1-4, with a possible D match to TRBD1 (6 bases). The germline gives CDR1 LNHNV, CDR2 YYDKDF (reference sequence). CDR3 length: 19 amino acids. The ends were cut back, 5 bases at V and 3 bases at J, with 25 bases in the middle. CDR3 protein: CATSPNRGRGLGANEKLFF. In DNA, the CDR3 is TGTGCCACCAGCCCAAACCGCGGCAGGGGCCTGGGGGCTAATGAAAAACTGTTTTTT. The complete variable domain, with remaining parts taken from reference TRBV15 and TRBJ1-4, reads DAMVIQNPRYQVTQFGKPVTLSCSQTLNHNVMYWYQQKSSQAPKLLFHYYDKDFNNEADTPDNFQSRRPNTSFCFLDIRSPGLGDTAMYLCATSPNRGRGLGANEKLFFGSGTQLSVL.

The chain carries TRBV6-5 and TRBJ1-1; D possibly corresponds to TRBD1 (5 bases). Trimming stripped 5 bases from V and 4 bases from J, with 14 bases between. The CDR3 sequence is 14 residues long. CDR1 is MNHEY, CDR2 SVGAGI, per germline. The CDR3 protein is CASSRIPQVTEAFF. The CDR3 coding sequence is TGTGCCAGCAGTCGAATCCCACAGGTCACTGAAGCTTTCTTT.

This sequence joins TRBV5-6 and TRBJ1-6; D not certain. The ends were cut back, 4 bases at V and 8 bases at J, with 19 bases in the middle. Germline assignment: CDR1 SGHDT and CDR2 YYEEEE. This CDR3 is built from 16 residues. The CDR3 protein is CASSPTRPSRDSPLHF. CDR3 sequence (DNA): TGTGCCAGCAGCCCCACTAGACCCTCCCGGGATTCACCCCTCCACTTT.

The chain is built from TRBV5-4 and TRBJ2-3; 7 bases match TRBD1. J was trimmed by 2 bases and V by 3 bases; bases with no gene match: 6. Germline V lookup: CDR1 SGHNT, CDR2 YYREEE (reference sequence). The CDR3 has 15 residues. The CDR3 spells CASSSPTGLTDTQYF. CDR3 bases: TGTGCCAGCAGCTCCCCGACAGGGCTCACAGATACGCAGTATTTT. The full variable domain, in which reference TRBV5-4 and TRBJ2-3 provide the parts outside the CDR3, is ETGVTQSPTHLIKTRGQQVTLRCSSQSGHNTVSWYQQALGQGPQFIFQYYREEENGRGNFPPRFSGLQFPNYSSELNVNALELDDSALYLCASSSPTGLTDTQYFGPGTRLTVL.

This chain joins TRBV27 and TRBJ1-4, with 8 bases that match TRBD1. CDR3 size: 15 residues. Per the germline V gene, CDR1 is MNHEY and CDR2 is SMNVEV (reference sequence). With 6 bases clipped from V and 3 bases from J, the junction kept 6 bases outside the gene matches. The CDR3: CASRYQGAPNEKLFF. CDR3 DNA sequence: TGTGCCAGCAGATATCAGGGGGCCCCTAATGAAAAACTGTTTTTT. The complete variable domain, with remaining parts taken from reference TRBV27 and TRBJ1-4, reads EAQVTQNPRYLITVTGKKLTVTCSQNMNHEYMSWYRQDPGLGLRQIYYSMNVEVTDKGDVPEGYKVSRKEKRNFPLILESPSPNQTSLYFCASRYQGAPNEKLFFGSGTQLSVL.

The V call is TRBV7-9, the J call TRBJ1-2; D gene uncertain. The CDR3 has 14 residues. Germline V gene data show CDR1 as SEHNR and CDR2 as FQNEAQ (reference sequence). V was cut by 1 base and J by 4 bases, with 10 bases left in between. CDR3 loop: CASSLGEVGYGYTF. The CDR3 DNA is TGTGCCAGCAGCTTAGGAGAAGTCGGCTATGGCTACACCTTC.

V and J are TRBV6-5 and TRBJ1-2; tentatively, D is TRBD1 (6 bases). Germline CDR1 is MNHEY and CDR2 is SVGAGI. This CDR3 spans 14 amino acids. V dropped 3 bases and J dropped 5 bases, with 13 bases sitting between them. The CDR3 sequence: CASSYGRGIYGYTF. The CDR3 nucleotides are TGTGCCAGCAGTTATGGGAGGGGGATTTATGGCTACACCTTC.

The chain uses TRBV18 and TRBJ1-1, with a weak D call TRBD1 (6 bases). V was shortened by 3 bases and J by 2 bases, with 10 bases between the two germline ends. Germline V CDR1 and CDR2: KGHSH, LQKENI. CDR3 length equals 14 residues. CDR3 DNA sequence: TGTGCCAGCTCACCTCAGACAGGCAACACTGAAGCTTTCTTT. This codes for CASSPQTGNTEAFF.

V usage is TRBV4-3 and J usage is TRBJ1-5; D remains ambiguous. Germline loops: CDR1 LGHNA, CDR2 YSLEER. Between the trimmed V and J ends, which lost 0 bases and 6 bases, there was a span of 18 bases. The CDR3 extends over 17 amino acids. The CDR3 spells CASSQDLPTGLGQPQHF. CDR3 in DNA: TGCGCCAGCAGCCAAGATCTCCCCACGGGGTTGGGTCAGCCCCAGCATTTT.

The V and J genes are TRBV28 and TRBJ1-4; D is unresolved. Trimming stripped 6 bases from V and 5 bases from J, with 16 bases between. The CDR3 is made up of 15 amino acids. Germline CDR1 is MDHEN and CDR2 is SYDVKM. The CDR3 nucleotides read TGTGCCAGCAGCCCAGACGGTGCGGCAAATGAAAAACTGTTTTTT. Translated: CASSPDGAANEKLFF.

This sequence joins TRBV19 and TRBJ1-4; TRBD1 matches at 9 bases. Germline CDR1 LNHDA, CDR2 SQIVND (reference sequence). This CDR3 region has 14 residues. With 6 bases clipped from V and 7 bases from J, the junction kept 6 bases outside the gene matches. The CDR3 loop is CASRMGQGVEKLFF. CDR3 bases: TGTGCCAGTAGGATGGGACAGGGTGTTGAAAAACTGTTTTTT.

V and J are TRBV9 and TRBJ2-3; 9 nucleotides line up with TRBD2. After removal of 1 base from V and 6 bases from J, the junction contained 6 bases not matched to a gene. CDR1 is SGDLS, CDR2 YYNGEE, per germline. The CDR3 is 15 amino acids. In DNA form, the CDR3 reads TGTGCCAGCAGCGTATTTGGCGGGGGGGCCGATACGCAGTATTTT. Translating gives CASSVFGGGADTQYF. Combining the CDR3 with reference TRBV9 and TRBJ2-3 gives the whole variable domain DSGVTQTPKHLITATGQRVTLRCSPRSGDLSVYWYQQSLDQGLQFLIQYYNGEERAKGNILERFSAQQFPDLHSELNLSSLELGDSALYFCASSVFGGGADTQYFGPGTRLTVL.

The chain carries TRBV19 and TRBJ1-3, with D possibly being TRBD1 (5 bases). Deletions cut 4 bases from V and 6 bases from J, with 10 bases between. Germline V gene lookup returns CDR1 LNHDA and CDR2 SQIVND (reference sequence). The CDR3 is 13 residues long. The CDR3 bases are TGTGCCAGTAGTAGCACAGGTATAAACACCATATATTTT. As protein: CASSSTGINTIYF.

The rearrangement joins TRBV3-1 (or the pseudogene TRBV3-2) to TRBJ1-1, with a weak D call TRBD1 (5 bases). The length of the CDR3 is 17 residues. CDR1 and CDR2 from the germline V gene are LGHDT and YNNKEL (reference sequence). The germline V and J ends were trimmed by 1 base and 1 base, with 16 bases remaining between them. CDR3 nucleotide sequence: TGTGCCAGCAGCCAAGGGAGCTCAGGGAACCCGAACACTGAAGCTTTCTTT. Amino acid sequence: CASSQGSSGNPNTEAFF.

The chain joins TRBV30 to TRBJ2-3, with 15 bases identical to TRBD2. The V gene's germline CDR1 is GTSNPN and CDR2 SVGIG (reference sequence). V was clipped by 3 bases and J by 8 bases; unmatched bases: 6. The CDR3 loop spans 15 amino acids. The CDR3 sequence: CAWSLGTSGGRTQYF. The CDR3 DNA sequence: TGTGCCTGGAGCCTTGGGACTAGCGGGGGGCGTACGCAGTATTTT.

Here the CDR3 DNA reads TGTGCCAGCAGCTTAAACCCCAGGCGGGGCGGGGAGCTGTTTTTT. Translated: CASSLNPRRGGELFF. The chain employs TRBV7-2 and TRBJ2-2, with D tentatively TRBD2 (6 bases). Germline-derived CDR1 and CDR2 are SGHTA and FQGNSA. This CDR3 is built from 15 residues. Deletions cut 2 bases from V and 7 bases from J, with 14 bases between.

The V call is TRBV27, the J call TRBJ1-2; TRBD1 is a possible D gene (5 bases). The CDR3 has 13 residues. Between the trimmed V and J ends, which lost 5 bases and 5 bases, there was a span of 12 bases. Germline CDR1 reads MNHEY; CDR2 reads SMNVEV (reference sequence). CDR3 sequence reads: CASSQGVGYGYTF. CDR3 in DNA: TGTGCCAGCAGTCAAGGGGTAGGGTATGGCTACACCTTC.